Given below is one T cell receptor (beta chain) in context. These data are taken from a study of blood T cell repertoires in COVID-19. Across the study: Some COVID-19 samples were acute and others convalescent; all came from the United States, Italy and Spain.

The V end was cut by 2 bases, the J end by 8 bases, with 14 bases between. The CDR3 is 14 residues long. CDR1 and CDR2 from the germline V gene are SGDLS and YYNGEE. This table comes from immunoSEQ multiplex PCR, and its TCRdb copy is limited to in-frame clones, with some not included. The sample gives about 150,000 clones, about 80% of which show up once; 0.5% to 0.65% is in the top ten. Sequencing input: peripheral blood. The V call is TRBV9, the J call TRBJ1-5; a possible D gene is TRBD1 (6 bases). The sequence came from a man in his sixties with acute or convalescent COVID-19. CDR3 protein: CASSVGTTPEPQHF. As DNA, the CDR3 is TGTGCCAGCAGCGTCGGGACAACCCCCGAGCCCCAGCATTTT.